One and the same sample provided the 26 T cell receptor beta chains below, sequenced in a study of OX40 agonist ivuxolimab in advanced cancers. Only in-frame clones appear in the TCRdb table, and some are missing; sequencing was by immunoSEQ multiplex PCR. The data hold approximately 81,000 clones, with around 86% observed a single time. The sequences come from CD4+ or CD8+ T cells sorted from blood, collected in a trial of the OX40 agonist ivuxolimab. These receptors originate from an adult with an advanced solid tumor such as melanoma, head and neck, liver or kidney cancer.

Turning to this clone: Sequence at one end of the junction differs from germline and may be a read error. This sequence joins TRBV25-1 and TRBJ2-5, with 7 positions matching TRBD2. The CDR3 sequence is 14 residues long. The germline V gene has CDR1 MGHDK and CDR2 SYGVNS. The CDR3 coding sequence is TGTGCGAGCAGTCGGGCGGGAGCGAGGGAGACCCAGTACTTC. Protein sequence: CASSRAGARETQYF.

This clone was counted between two and nine times. The CDR3, as DNA: TGTGCCAGTAAAGGGGCTGGGGCCAACGTCCTGACTTTC. As protein: CASKGAGANVLTF. The V and J genes are TRBV19 and TRBJ2-6; D might be TRBD1 (5 bases). This CDR3 contains 13 residues. The V end lost 7 bases, the J end lost 2 bases, and 6 bases lay between the germline ends. Germline V gives CDR1 LNHDA, CDR2 SQIVND (reference sequence).

The chain is built from TRBV7-9 and TRBJ1-5, with D possibly TRBD1 on 5 matching bases. Trimming stripped 3 bases from V and 7 bases from J, with 10 bases between. CDR3 size: 13 residues. Germline V gene sequence: CDR1 SEHNR, CDR2 FQNEAQ (reference sequence). CDR3 in DNA: TGTGCCAGCAGCTTGGCAGGGAGCCAGCCCCAGCATTTT. Amino acid sequence: CASSLAGSQPQHF.

V gene TRBV30 combines with J gene TRBJ1-4; a possible D gene is TRBD1 (5 bases). The CDR3 sequence is 13 residues long. The V end lost 2 bases, the J end lost 8 bases, and 12 bases lay between the germline ends. Looked up from germline, CDR1 is GTSNPN and CDR2 is SVGIG (reference sequence). The chain's CDR3 is CAWSRQGPEKLFF. CDR3 bases: TGTGCCTGGAGTCGGCAGGGACCAGAAAAACTGTTTTTT.

V is TRBV5-1 and J is TRBJ2-3; TRBD1 might be the D (6 bases). The CDR3 loop spans 16 amino acids. The V end was cut by 0 bases, the J end by 0 bases, with 11 bases between. The germline V gene encodes CDR1 SGHRS and CDR2 YFSETQ. CDR3 sequence (DNA): TGCGCCAGCAGCTTGGGCAGGACAGACAGCACAGATACGCAGTATTTT. It encodes CASSLGRTDSTDTQYF.

The rearrangement uses TRBV6-5 and TRBJ2-7; D may be TRBD2 (5 bases). The V end was cut by 6 bases, the J end by 5 bases, with 20 bases between. Germline lookup yields CDR1 MNHEY and CDR2 SVGAGI. The length of the CDR3 is 15 residues. For the CDR3, the DNA is TGTGCCAGCAGCCACCTAGGACTTCTGCTGGACGAGCAGTACTTC. This codes for CASSHLGLLLDEQYF.

This sequence joins TRBV7-2 and TRBJ2-3; D perhaps matches TRBD2 (5 bases). This CDR3 is built from 14 residues. CDR1 SGHTA and CDR2 FQGNSA come from the germline V gene. Trimming removed 5 bases at V and 4 bases at J, with 13 bases between. The CDR3 DNA sequence: TGTGCCAGCAGCGGCTTCGGACTGGCAGATACGCAGTATTTT. Translating gives CASSGFGLADTQYF.

This rearrangement joins TRBV29-1 to TRBJ1-2; D not resolved. The CDR3 totals 13 residues. The V gene lost 6 bases and the J gene lost 4 bases, with 15 bases spanning the gap. Germline V gives CDR1 SQVTM, CDR2 ANQGSEA. CDR3 protein: CSVNREDTYGYTF. In DNA, the CDR3 is TGCAGCGTGAACCGGGAAGATACCTATGGCTACACCTTC.

The rearrangement uses TRBV4-2 and TRBJ2-3, with D unclear. The CDR3 has 15 amino acids. CDR1 and CDR2 (germline): LGHNA, YNFKEQ. Trimming left V 1 base short and J 0 bases short, with 8 bases between. The chain's CDR3 is CASSQVSVSTDTQYF. In nucleotides, the CDR3 is TGTGCCAGCAGCCAAGTCTCGGTCAGCACAGATACGCAGTATTTT.

In DNA form, the CDR3 reads TGTGCCAGCAGCTTCGGGACAGATTATGGCTACACCTTC. Translating gives CASSFGTDYGYTF. This chain connects TRBV7-9 to TRBJ1-2; 7 bases align to TRBD1. Trimming removed 3 bases from V and 5 bases from J; junction bases left unmatched: 3. Germline lookup yields CDR1 SEHNR and CDR2 FQNEAQ (reference sequence). The CDR3 consists of 13 residues.

The chain links TRBV5-6 to TRBJ1-2; D is uncertain. Germline lookup yields CDR1 SGHDT and CDR2 YYEEEE. The CDR3 length is 12 residues. Trimming shortened V by 2 bases and J by 4 bases, and 6 bases separated the two germline ends. CDR3 amino acids: CASSFLSYGYTF. The CDR3 region has the DNA TGTGCCAGCAGCTTCCTCAGCTATGGCTACACCTTC.

The rearrangement links TRBV27 to TRBJ2-1, with 8 bases matching TRBD2. The V segment lost 5 bases and the J segment 9 bases; nucleotides outside the gene matches: 12. CDR1 and CDR2 from the germline V gene are MNHEY and SMNVEV (reference sequence). The CDR3 sequence is 15 residues long. The CDR3 here is CASSRPGLVSGEQFF. The CDR3 DNA follows: TGTGCCAGCAGTCGGCCGGGACTAGTAAGTGGTGAGCAGTTCTTC.

In this sample, this clone turned up a few times. The CDR3 loop is CASSQERGQGFRGYTF. CDR3 bases: TGTGCCAGCAGCCAAGAAAGGGGACAGGGGTTTCGAGGCTACACCTTC. This sequence joins TRBV4-2 and TRBJ1-2; 10 nucleotides align to TRBD1. Germline V CDR1 and CDR2: LGHNA, YNFKEQ. Germline trimming cut 0 bases from V and 8 bases from J; bases unmatched to any gene: 9. This CDR3 is 16 amino acids long.

The rearrangement links TRBV7-7 to TRBJ2-1, with D perhaps given as TRBD1 or TRBD2 (5 bases each). Per the germline V gene, CDR1 is SSHAT and CDR2 is FNYEAQ (reference sequence). The length of the CDR3 is 15 residues. V lost 1 base to trimming and J lost 4 bases, with 11 bases between them. CDR3 bases: TGTGCCAGCAGCTTAGGGGGGAGTGGGTACAATGAGCAGTTCTTC. This gives the protein CASSLGGSGYNEQFF.

CDR3 sequence: CASSPVYVAKNIQYF. The CDR3, as DNA: TGCGCCAGCAGTCCAGTGTACGTAGCCAAAAACATTCAGTACTTC. This chain uses TRBV4-1 with TRBJ2-4; D is undetermined. From germline, CDR1 is MGHRA and CDR2 YSYEKL. This CDR3 region has 15 residues. Trimming shortened V by 6 bases and J by 0 bases, and 12 bases separated the two germline ends.

This clone occurred a few times. V is TRBV10-3 and J is TRBJ1-5; D is uncertain. The CDR3 is 12 amino acids. V was clipped by 0 bases and J by 7 bases, with 4 bases between them. CDR1 is ENHRY, CDR2 SYGVKD, per germline. Written as DNA, the CDR3 is TGTGCCATCAGTGAGTCGGGGCAGCCCCAGCATTTT. Amino acid sequence: CAISESGQPQHF.

In its sample, this clone was seen once. V gene TRBV9 combines with J gene TRBJ2-5, with TRBD2 matching over 8 bases. CDR1 is SGDLS, CDR2 YYNGEE, per germline. V gave up 0 bases and J gave up 5 bases; unmatched junction bases: 9. This CDR3 has 16 amino acids. The CDR3 bases are TGTGCCAGCAGCGTAGACGTAAGCGGGAGAGGGGAGACCCAGTACTTC. It translates to CASSVDVSGRGETQYF.

This clone was seen once. V is TRBV7-2 and J is TRBJ2-1, with a weak D call TRBD2 (7 bases). The CDR3 is 14 amino acids. Germline V gene sequence: CDR1 SGHTA, CDR2 FQGNSA. The V end was cut by 4 bases, the J end by 7 bases, with 14 bases between. The CDR3 is CASSSQGGSNEQFF. The CDR3 coding sequence is TGTGCCAGCAGCTCACAGGGCGGGAGTAATGAGCAGTTCTTC.

The V gene is TRBV4-2, the J gene TRBJ2-3, with TRBD2 matching 9 bases. V dropped 0 bases and J dropped 2; count of bases not matched to a gene: 9. This CDR3 has 18 amino acids. Per germline, CDR1 LGHNA and CDR2 YNFKEQ. CDR3 nucleotide sequence: TGTGCCAGCAGCCAAGAAGGAGGGCGGGGGGGCCCCACAGATACGCAGTATTTT. Translating it yields CASSQEGGRGGPTDTQYF.

This chain links TRBV5-1 with TRBJ1-4; 7 nucleotides line up with TRBD1. Germline loops: CDR1 SGHRS, CDR2 YFSETQ. The CDR3 sequence is 16 residues long. J was trimmed by 0 bases and V by 4 bases; bases with no gene match: 6. In nucleotides, the CDR3 is TGCGCCAGCAGCCCCCGACAGGGCGCAACTAATGAAAAACTGTTTTTT. Its translation: CASSPRQGATNEKLFF.

The chain carries TRBV30 and TRBJ2-3; 8 bases align to TRBD2. The V gene end was trimmed by 2 bases and the J gene end by 3 bases; junction bases not matched to a gene: 4. CDR1 is GTSNPN and CDR2 is SVGIG in the germline V gene (reference sequence). The CDR3 loop spans 14 amino acids. CDR3 bases: TGTGCCTGGAGTCGACTAGCGAAGACAGATACGCAGTATTTT. This gives the protein CAWSRLAKTDTQYF.

This sequence joins TRBV5-1 and TRBJ2-7; 9 bases match TRBD1. The CDR3 loop spans 15 amino acids. J lost 3 bases, V lost 4 bases, and 8 bases had no gene match. Germline CDR1 reads SGHRS; CDR2 reads YFSETQ. The CDR3 DNA follows: TGCGCCAGCAGCGCCTGGACAGGGGATAACTACGAGCAGTACTTC. Its translation is CASSAWTGDNYEQYF. Supplemented by reference TRBV5-1 and TRBJ2-7, the full variable domain reads KAGVTQTPRYLIKTRGQQVTLSCSPISGHRSVSWYQQTPGQGLQFLFEYFSETQRNKGNFPGRFSGRQFSNSRSEMNVSTLELGDSALYLCASSAWTGDNYEQYFGPGTRLTVT.

This sequence joins TRBV7-2 and TRBJ1-4, with a tentative D call TRBD1 (6 bases). In germline, CDR1 is SGHTA, CDR2 FQGNSA. V dropped 4 bases and J dropped 8 bases, with 17 bases sitting between them. The CDR3 spans 15 residues. This chain's CDR3 is CASSSMGGPGEKLFF. DNA for the CDR3: TGTGCCAGCAGCTCCATGGGGGGGCCGGGGGAAAAACTGTTTTTT. Drawing the rest from reference TRBV7-2 and TRBJ1-4, the complete variable domain is GAGVSQSPSNKVTEKGKDVELRCDPISGHTALYWYRQSLGQGLEFLIYFQGNSAPDKSGLPSDRFSAERTGGSVSTLTIQRTQQEDSAVYLCASSSMGGPGEKLFFGSGTQLSVL.

The chain carries TRBV7-6 and TRBJ2-7; 8 nucleotides agree with TRBD2. The trim removed 0 bases at V and 0 bases at J, leaving 13 bases unmatched. Germline CDR1 reads SGHVS; CDR2 reads FNYEAQ. The CDR3 sequence is 19 residues long. CDR3 region: CASSLAHGVGGTSSYEQYF. For the CDR3, the DNA is TGTGCCAGCAGCTTAGCGCATGGGGTAGGCGGGACTAGCTCCTACGAGCAGTACTTC.

In DNA form, the CDR3 reads TGTGCCAGCAGCTTAACTATGAACACTGAAGCTTTCTTT. This sequence encodes CASSLTMNTEAFF. The chain combines TRBV7-3 with TRBJ1-1, with D unclear. The CDR3 contains 13 residues. The V end was cut by 0 bases, the J end by 0 bases, with 2 bases between. CDR1 is SGHTA and CDR2 is FQGTGA in the germline V gene.

The V call is TRBV18, the J call TRBJ1-4; D might be TRBD1 (5 bases). Germline V gene data show CDR1 as KGHSH and CDR2 as LQKENI. V lost 0 bases and J lost 5, with 10 bases in between. This CDR3 is built from 15 residues. The CDR3 DNA follows: TGTGCCAGCTCACCACCGGGACGTATAAATGAAAAACTGTTTTTT. This codes for CASSPPGRINEKLFF.